Listed here are 2 T cell receptor beta chains from one sample, sequenced in a study of blood T cell repertoires in COVID-19. Sequencing used immunoSEQ multiplex PCR; TCRdb keeps in-frame clones, though not all of them. The sample has 50,000 or so clones, about 93% seen once. The sample taken for sequencing was peripheral blood. These TCRs come from a human donor with active COVID-19. The donor label of this sample is uncertain.

The V call is TRBV5-3, the J call TRBJ2-3; TRBD2 agrees at 11 bases. TRBV5-3 is an open reading frame, and its role is uncertain. Germline trimming cut 4 bases from V and 7 bases from J; bases unmatched to any gene: 8. The CDR3 spans 15 residues. This CDR3 reads CARSALTSGGNTQYF. Written as DNA, the CDR3 is TGTGCCAGAAGCGCCCTTACTAGCGGGGGAAATACGCAGTATTTT.

The chain employs TRBV7-3 and TRBJ2-7; perhaps TRBD1 as D (6 bases). The CDR3 covers 13 residues. Trimming cost V 5 bases and J 4 bases, with 12 bases left between them. The germline gives CDR1 SGHTA, CDR2 FQGTGA. Written as DNA, the CDR3 is TGTGCCAGCAGCCCGTCAGGGGAATACGAGCAGTACTTC. Translated: CASSPSGEYEQYF.